This T cell receptor beta chain was sequenced in a study of beta chain features in type 1 diabetes. CDR3 length: 15 residues. Germline CDR1 and CDR2: MGHRA and YSYEKL. With V trimmed by 4 bases and J by 2 bases, 3 bases remained unmatched. The investigators reverse transcribed all of the isolated RNA, so they sequenced expressed TCRB transcripts. Profiled with immunoSEQ multiplex PCR; TCRdb holds only in-frame clones, not every one. This sample has about 350,000 clones, with around 20% found just once. Without exception, sorted populations had purity beyond 95%. The clonotype comes from a woman aged 18-35 years in good health. The rearrangement uses TRBV4-1 and TRBJ2-1; 9 bases map to TRBD1. Specimen: naive CD4+ T cells from blood. CDR3: CASSRGQGPYNEQFF. In nucleotides, the CDR3 is TGCGCCAGCAGCCGGGGACAGGGACCCTACAATGAGCAGTTCTTC.